A single sample gave rise to the 8 T cell receptor beta chains below, sequenced in a study of cytomegalovirus exposure and HLA in healthy donors. The data were produced by immunoSEQ multiplex PCR, yet TCRdb's version contains in-frame clones alone and is incomplete. This table holds about 120,000 clones, roughly 90% found once. Specimen: PBMCs. The receptors here all came from a woman aged 18 to 35 in good health and CMV-seropositive.

The chain carries TRBV30 and TRBJ1-6; D remains unclear. Germline CDR1 is GTSNPN and CDR2 is SVGIG (reference sequence). Trimming pared 1 base from V and 2 bases from J, leaving 12 bases between. The CDR3 loop spans 16 amino acids. Written as DNA, the CDR3 is TGTGCCTGGAGTGATGATATCCCGGCCTATAATTCACCCCTCCACTTT. Its translation is CAWSDDIPAYNSPLHF.

The chain has TRBV15 and TRBJ2-2; D gene uncertain. This CDR3 is 15 amino acids long. Per germline, CDR1 LNHNV and CDR2 YYDKDF (reference sequence). V lost 2 bases and J lost 1, with 8 bases in between. As DNA, the CDR3 is TGTGCCACCAGCAGATCGGCGGAGAACACCGGGGAGCTGTTTTTT. Translating gives CATSRSAENTGELFF.

The CDR3 sequence: CASSPRTGTDYGYTF. DNA for the CDR3: TGTGCCAGCAGCCCCCGGACAGGGACGGACTATGGCTACACCTTC. V and J are TRBV9 and TRBJ1-2; 8 bases are a match to TRBD1. Trimming at V came to 4 bases and at J to 3 bases, leaving 8 bases not matched to a gene. The CDR3 has 15 residues. Germline V lookup: CDR1 SGDLS, CDR2 YYNGEE. The whole variable domain, remainder taken from reference TRBV9 and TRBJ1-2, is DSGVTQTPKHLITATGQRVTLRCSPRSGDLSVYWYQQSLDQGLQFLIQYYNGEERAKGNILERFSAQQFPDLHSELNLSSLELGDSALYFCASSPRTGTDYGYTFGSGTRLTVV.

V gene TRBV19 combines with J gene TRBJ1-4, with TRBD1 matching over 10 bases. Germline V gives CDR1 LNHDA, CDR2 SQIVND (reference sequence). The junction had 7 bases not matched to a gene; V was cut back by 8 bases and J by 7 bases. This CDR3 contains 14 residues. The CDR3 loop is CASGRQGAGEKLFF. The CDR3 DNA reads as TGTGCCAGTGGGAGACAGGGGGCTGGTGAAAAACTGTTTTTT.

This chain uses TRBV30 with TRBJ2-2; D may be TRBD1 (5 bases). The V gene lost 4 bases and the J gene lost 1 base, with 10 bases spanning the gap. Germline assignment: CDR1 GTSNPN and CDR2 SVGIG (reference sequence). The CDR3 extends over 14 amino acids. CDR3 sequence: CAWIPDRNTGELFF. The CDR3 DNA is TGTGCCTGGATCCCCGACAGGAACACCGGGGAGCTGTTTTTT.

The V call is TRBV7-2, the J call TRBJ2-3; 9 positions match TRBD2. Germline V CDR1 and CDR2: SGHTA, FQGNSA. V lost 4 bases, J lost 6 bases, and 2 bases stayed unmatched. This CDR3 is 13 amino acids long. The CDR3 bases are TGTGCCAGCAGCTCAAGCGGGAGGGATACGCAGTATTTT. Residues: CASSSSGRDTQYF.

The chain employs TRBV29-1 and TRBJ2-1; D remains unclear. Germline assignment: CDR1 SQVTM and CDR2 ANQGSEA. V was cut by 0 bases and J by 3 bases, with 12 bases left in between. The CDR3 covers 15 residues. The CDR3 sequence is CSVEENSRYYNEQFF. The CDR3 DNA sequence: TGCAGCGTTGAAGAAAATAGCAGATACTACAATGAGCAGTTCTTC.

The genes are TRBV6-1 and TRBJ2-1; 7 bases map to TRBD1. Germline assignment: CDR1 MNHNS and CDR2 SASEGT. Unmatched junction bases numbered 3, after V lost 4 bases and J lost 0 bases. This CDR3 region has 15 residues. The CDR3 reads CASSVRDSSYNEQFF. Written as DNA, the CDR3 is TGTGCCAGCAGTGTCCGGGACAGCTCCTACAATGAGCAGTTCTTC.